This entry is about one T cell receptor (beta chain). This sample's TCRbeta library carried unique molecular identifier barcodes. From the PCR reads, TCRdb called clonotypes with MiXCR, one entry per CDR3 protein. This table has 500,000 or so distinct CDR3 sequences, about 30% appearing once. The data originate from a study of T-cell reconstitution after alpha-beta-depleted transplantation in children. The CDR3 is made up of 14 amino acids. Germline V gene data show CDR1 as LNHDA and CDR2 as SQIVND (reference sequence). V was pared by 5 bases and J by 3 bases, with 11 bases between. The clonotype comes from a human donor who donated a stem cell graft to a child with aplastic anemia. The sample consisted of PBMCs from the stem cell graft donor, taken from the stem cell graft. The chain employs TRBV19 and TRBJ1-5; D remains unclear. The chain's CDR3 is CASSQGGYNQPQHF. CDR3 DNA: TGTGCCAGTAGTCAAGGAGGCTACAATCAGCCCCAGCATTTT.